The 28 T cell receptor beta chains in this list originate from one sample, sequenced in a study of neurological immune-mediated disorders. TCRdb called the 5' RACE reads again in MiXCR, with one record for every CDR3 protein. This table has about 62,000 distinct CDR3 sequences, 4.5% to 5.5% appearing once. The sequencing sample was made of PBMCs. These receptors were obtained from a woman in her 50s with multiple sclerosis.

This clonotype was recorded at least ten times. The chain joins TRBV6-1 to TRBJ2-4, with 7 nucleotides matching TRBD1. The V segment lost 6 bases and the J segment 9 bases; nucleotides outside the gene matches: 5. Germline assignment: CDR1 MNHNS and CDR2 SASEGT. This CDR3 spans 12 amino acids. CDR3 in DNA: TGTGCCAGCAGGGGAACAGGGGTCATTCAGTACTTC. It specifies CASRGTGVIQYF.

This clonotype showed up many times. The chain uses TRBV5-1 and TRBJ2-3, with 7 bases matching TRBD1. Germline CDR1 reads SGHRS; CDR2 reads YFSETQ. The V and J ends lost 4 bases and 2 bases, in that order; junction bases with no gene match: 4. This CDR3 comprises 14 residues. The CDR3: CASSKDRITDTQYF. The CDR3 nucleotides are TGCGCCAGCAGCAAGGACAGGATCACAGATACGCAGTATTTT.

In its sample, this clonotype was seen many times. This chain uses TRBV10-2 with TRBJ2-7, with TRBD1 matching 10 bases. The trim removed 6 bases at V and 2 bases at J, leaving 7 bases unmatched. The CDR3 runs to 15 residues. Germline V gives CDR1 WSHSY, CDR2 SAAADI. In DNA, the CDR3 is TGCGCCAGCAGCTTTGGACAGGGGGAAACCTACGAGCAGTACTTC. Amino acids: CASSFGQGETYEQYF.

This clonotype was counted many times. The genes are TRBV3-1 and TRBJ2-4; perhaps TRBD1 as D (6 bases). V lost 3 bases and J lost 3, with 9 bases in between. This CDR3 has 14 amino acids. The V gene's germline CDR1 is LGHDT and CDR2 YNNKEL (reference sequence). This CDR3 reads CASSQGAVKNIQYF. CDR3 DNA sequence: TGTGCCAGCAGCCAGGGGGCGGTCAAAAACATTCAGTACTTC.

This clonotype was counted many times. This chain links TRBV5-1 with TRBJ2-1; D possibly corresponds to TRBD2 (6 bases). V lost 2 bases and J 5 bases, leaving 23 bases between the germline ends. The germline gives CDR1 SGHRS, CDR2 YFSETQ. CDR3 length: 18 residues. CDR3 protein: CASSLGLSIATLNNEQFF. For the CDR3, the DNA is TGCGCCAGCAGCTTAGGACTATCGATTGCTACGCTCAACAATGAGCAGTTCTTC.

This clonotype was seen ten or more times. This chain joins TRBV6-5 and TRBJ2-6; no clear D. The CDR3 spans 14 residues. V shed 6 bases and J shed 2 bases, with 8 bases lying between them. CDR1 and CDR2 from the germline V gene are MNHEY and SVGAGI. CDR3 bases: TGTGCCAGCAGCGCGAGTGCTGGGGCCAACGTCCTGACTTTC. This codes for CASSASAGANVLTF.

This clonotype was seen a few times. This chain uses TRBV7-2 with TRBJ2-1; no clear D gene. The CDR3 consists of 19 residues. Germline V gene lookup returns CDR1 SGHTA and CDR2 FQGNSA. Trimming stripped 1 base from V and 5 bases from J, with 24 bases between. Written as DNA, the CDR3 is TGTGCCAGCAGCTTAGAGGTAGGGAAATCCGTCCCTTGGCACAATGAGCAGTTCTTC. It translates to CASSLEVGKSVPWHNEQFF.

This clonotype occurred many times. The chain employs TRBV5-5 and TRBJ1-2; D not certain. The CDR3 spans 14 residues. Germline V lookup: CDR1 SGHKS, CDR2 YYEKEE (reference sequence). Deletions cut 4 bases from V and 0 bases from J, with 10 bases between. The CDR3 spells CASSPRSPNYGYTF. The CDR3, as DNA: TGTGCCAGCAGCCCTCGGAGCCCTAACTATGGCTACACCTTC.

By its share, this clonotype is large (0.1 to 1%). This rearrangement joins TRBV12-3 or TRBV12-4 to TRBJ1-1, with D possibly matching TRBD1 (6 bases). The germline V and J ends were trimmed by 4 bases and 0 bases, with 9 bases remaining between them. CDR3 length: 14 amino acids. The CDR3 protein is CASSWTVLNTEAFF. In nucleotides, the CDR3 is TGTGCCAGCAGTTGGACAGTATTGAACACTGAAGCTTTCTTT.

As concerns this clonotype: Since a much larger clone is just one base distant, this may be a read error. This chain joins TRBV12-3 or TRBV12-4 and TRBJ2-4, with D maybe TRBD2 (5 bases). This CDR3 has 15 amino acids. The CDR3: CASSNGGRKEKIQYF. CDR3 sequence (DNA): TGTGCCAGCAGTAATGGCGGGCGGAAGGAAAAAATTCAGTACTTC.

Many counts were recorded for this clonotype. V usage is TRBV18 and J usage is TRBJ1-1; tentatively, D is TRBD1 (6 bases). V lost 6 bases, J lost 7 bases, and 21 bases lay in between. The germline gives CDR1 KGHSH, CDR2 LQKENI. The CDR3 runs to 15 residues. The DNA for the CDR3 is TGTGCCAGCTCTCTGAATACAGGGCGAGAAAGTGAAGCTTTCTTT. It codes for CASSLNTGRESEAFF.

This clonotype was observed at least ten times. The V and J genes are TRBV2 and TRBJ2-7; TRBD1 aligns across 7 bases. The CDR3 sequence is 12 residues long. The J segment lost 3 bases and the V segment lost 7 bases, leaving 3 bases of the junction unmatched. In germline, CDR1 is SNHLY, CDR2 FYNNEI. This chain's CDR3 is CASTDRIYEQYF. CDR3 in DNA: TGTGCCAGCACGGACAGGATCTACGAGCAGTACTTC.

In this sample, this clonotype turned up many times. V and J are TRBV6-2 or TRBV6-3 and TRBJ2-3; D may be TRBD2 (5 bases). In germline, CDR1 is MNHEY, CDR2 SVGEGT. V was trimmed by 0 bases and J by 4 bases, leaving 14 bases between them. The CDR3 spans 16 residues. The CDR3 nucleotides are TGTGCCAGCAGTTACTCGCGGACTGCAAGCGCAGATACGCAGTATTTT. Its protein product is CASSYSRTASADTQYF.

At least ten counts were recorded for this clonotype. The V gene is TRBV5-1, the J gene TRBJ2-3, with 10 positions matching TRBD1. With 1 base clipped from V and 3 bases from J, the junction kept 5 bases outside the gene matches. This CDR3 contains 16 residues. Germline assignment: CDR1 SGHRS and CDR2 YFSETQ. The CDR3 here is CASSLNWDRGTDTQYF. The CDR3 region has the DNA TGCGCCAGCAGCTTGAATTGGGACAGGGGAACAGATACGCAGTATTTT.

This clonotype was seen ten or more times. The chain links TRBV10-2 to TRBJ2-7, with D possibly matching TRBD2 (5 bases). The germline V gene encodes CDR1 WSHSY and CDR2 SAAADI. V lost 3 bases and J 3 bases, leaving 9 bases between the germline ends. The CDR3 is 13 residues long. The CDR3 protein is CASSDGEYYEQYF. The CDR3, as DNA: TGCGCCAGCAGTGACGGGGAGTACTACGAGCAGTACTTC.

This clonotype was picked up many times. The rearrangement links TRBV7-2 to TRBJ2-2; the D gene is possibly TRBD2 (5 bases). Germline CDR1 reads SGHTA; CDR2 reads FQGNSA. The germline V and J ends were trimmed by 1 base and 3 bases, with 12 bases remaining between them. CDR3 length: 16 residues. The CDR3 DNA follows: TGTGCCAGCAGCTTAGGAGTAGGACTTCACACCGGGGAGCTGTTTTTT. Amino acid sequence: CASSLGVGLHTGELFF.

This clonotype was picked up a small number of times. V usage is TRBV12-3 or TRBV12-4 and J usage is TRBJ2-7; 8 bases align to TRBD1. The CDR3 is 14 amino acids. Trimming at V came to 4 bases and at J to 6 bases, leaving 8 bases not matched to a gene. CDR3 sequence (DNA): TGTGCCAGCAGTTCGACAGGGGCGACGGGCGAGCAGTACTTC. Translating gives CASSSTGATGEQYF.

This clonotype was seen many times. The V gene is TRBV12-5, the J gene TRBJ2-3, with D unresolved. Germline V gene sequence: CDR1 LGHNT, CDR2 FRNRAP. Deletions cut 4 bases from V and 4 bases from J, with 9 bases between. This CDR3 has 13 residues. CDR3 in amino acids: CASGYGRPDTQYF. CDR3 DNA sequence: TGTGCTAGTGGTTATGGACGGCCAGATACGCAGTATTTT.

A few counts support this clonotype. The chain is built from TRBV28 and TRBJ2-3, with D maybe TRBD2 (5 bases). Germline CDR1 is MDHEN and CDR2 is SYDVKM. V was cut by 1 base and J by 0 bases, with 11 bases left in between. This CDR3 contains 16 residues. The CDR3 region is CASSLFKRISTDTQYF. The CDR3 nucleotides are TGTGCCAGCAGTTTATTTAAGCGGATCAGCACAGATACGCAGTATTTT.

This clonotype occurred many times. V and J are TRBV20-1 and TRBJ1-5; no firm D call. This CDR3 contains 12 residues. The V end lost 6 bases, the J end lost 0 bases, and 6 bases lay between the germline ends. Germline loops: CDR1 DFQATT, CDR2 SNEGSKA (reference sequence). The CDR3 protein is CSARNSNQPQHF. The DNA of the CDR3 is TGCAGTGCACGGAATAGCAATCAGCCCCAGCATTTT.

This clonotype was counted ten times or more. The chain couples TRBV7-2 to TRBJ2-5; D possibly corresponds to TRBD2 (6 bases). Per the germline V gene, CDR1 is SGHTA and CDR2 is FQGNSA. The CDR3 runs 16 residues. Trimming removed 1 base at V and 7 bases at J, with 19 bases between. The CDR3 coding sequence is TGTGCCAGCAGCTTAGTAGCGGTCCGGGGGTTTGGGACCCAGTACTTC. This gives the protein CASSLVAVRGFGTQYF. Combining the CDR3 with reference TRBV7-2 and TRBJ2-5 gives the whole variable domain GAGVSQSPSNKVTEKGKDVELRCDPISGHTALYWYRQSLGQGLEFLIYFQGNSAPDKSGLPSDRFSAERTGGSVSTLTIQRTQQEDSAVYLCASSLVAVRGFGTQYFGPGTRLLVL.

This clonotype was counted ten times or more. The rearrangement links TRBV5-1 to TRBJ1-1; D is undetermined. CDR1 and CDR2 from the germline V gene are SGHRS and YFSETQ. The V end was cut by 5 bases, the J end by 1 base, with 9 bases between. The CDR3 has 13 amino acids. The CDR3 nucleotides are TGCGCCAGCAGTGCGTCGAAGAACACTGAAGCTTTCTTT. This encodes CASSASKNTEAFF.

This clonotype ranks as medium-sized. The CDR3: CASSQLAGGSVNNEQFF. CDR3 coding DNA: TGCGCCAGCAGTCAACTAGCGGGGGGTTCCGTTAACAATGAGCAGTTCTTC. V gene TRBV5-1 combines with J gene TRBJ2-1, with 12 bases matching TRBD2. There are 17 residues in the CDR3. Trimming at V came to 5 bases and at J to 5 bases, leaving 11 bases not matched to a gene. Looked up from germline, CDR1 is SGHRS and CDR2 is YFSETQ.

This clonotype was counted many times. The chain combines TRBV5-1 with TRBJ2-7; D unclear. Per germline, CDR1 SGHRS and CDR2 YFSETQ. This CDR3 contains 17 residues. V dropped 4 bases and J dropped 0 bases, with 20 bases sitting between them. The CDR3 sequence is CASSLGYGSISSYEQYF. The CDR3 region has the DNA TGCGCCAGCAGCCTGGGCTACGGATCAATAAGCTCCTACGAGCAGTACTTC.

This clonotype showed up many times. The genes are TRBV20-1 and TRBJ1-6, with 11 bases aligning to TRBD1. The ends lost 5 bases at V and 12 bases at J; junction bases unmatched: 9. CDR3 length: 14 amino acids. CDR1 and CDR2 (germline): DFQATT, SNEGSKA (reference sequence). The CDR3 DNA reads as TGCAGTGCTGGACAGGCCGGGACAGGGGGACCCCTCCACTTT. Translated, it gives CSAGQAGTGGPLHF.

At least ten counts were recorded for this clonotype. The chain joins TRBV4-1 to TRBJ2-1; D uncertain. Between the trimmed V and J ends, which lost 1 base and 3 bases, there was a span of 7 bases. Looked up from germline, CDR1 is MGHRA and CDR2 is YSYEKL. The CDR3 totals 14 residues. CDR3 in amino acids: CASSQVELYNEQFF. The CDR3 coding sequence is TGCGCCAGCAGCCAAGTTGAACTCTACAATGAGCAGTTCTTC.

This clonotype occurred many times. CDR3 sequence reads: CASSLERGTGGIGIAFF. The CDR3 bases are TGCGCCAGCAGCTTGGAACGAGGGACAGGGGGCATCGGAATAGCTTTCTTT. This chain links TRBV5-1 with TRBJ1-1; 12 bases agree with TRBD1. Germline values: CDR1 SGHRS, CDR2 YFSETQ. The junction had 13 bases not matched to a gene; V was cut back by 0 bases and J by 10 bases. The CDR3 consists of 17 residues.

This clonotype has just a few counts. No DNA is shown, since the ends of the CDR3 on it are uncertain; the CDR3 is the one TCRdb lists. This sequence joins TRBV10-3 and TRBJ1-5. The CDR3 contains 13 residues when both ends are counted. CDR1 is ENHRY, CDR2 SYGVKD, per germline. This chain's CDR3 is CAISSSGNQPQNF.